This T cell receptor (beta chain) comes out of a study of T-cell memory formation after mild COVID-19. In the study overall: Largely, TCR clusters stayed within a single donor.

Via MiXCR, TCRdb re-called the 5' RACE reads, giving one row per CDR3 protein. This table has approximately 430,000 distinct CDR3 sequences, more than 20% appearing once. Germline values: CDR1 MDHEN, CDR2 SYDVKM. J lost 5 bases, V lost 3 bases, and 6 bases had no gene match. This CDR3 has 16 residues. Study results and limitations: Certain responding clones were present in pre-infection memory, suggesting participation of cross-reactive memory.

This clonotype appeared a few times. The antigen is undetermined. The sequenced sample consisted of PBMCs or a T cell subset sorted from them (not recorded which). The source of this sequence is an adult woman who had mild COVID-19 (a few samples of this study predate the infection). Cell type and time point are not known. This rearrangement joins TRBV28 to TRBJ2-7, with TRBD2 identical over 14 bases. This CDR3 is CASSFPTSGRVNEQYF. Here the CDR3 DNA reads TGTGCCAGCAGTTTCCCGACTAGCGGGAGGGTAAACGAGCAGTACTTC.